The next 5 T cell receptor beta chains were all read from a single sample in a study of cytomegalovirus exposure and HLA in healthy donors. The PCR contained 60 Vbeta and 13 Jbeta primers. Produced via immunoSEQ multiplex PCR; TCRdb's table is partial and in-frame only. The data contain roughly 200,000 clones, 70% to 75% of them seen just once; the ten biggest clones take up 2.9%. The specimen was PBMCs. The receptors come from a male donor in good health and CMV-seronegative.

This rearrangement joins TRBV12-5 to TRBJ1-5; no reliable D call. V lost 0 bases and J lost 7, with 13 bases in between. CDR1 LGHNT and CDR2 FRNRAP come from the germline V gene. The CDR3 covers 15 residues. The CDR3 loop is CASGLVNRGSQPQHF. CDR3 DNA sequence: TGTGCTAGTGGTTTGGTAAACAGAGGGTCGCAGCCCCAGCATTTT.

Points on this clone: The sample carries other DNA sequences with the same CDR3. CDR3 in amino acids: CASSVGGRAYEQYF. The DNA for the CDR3 is TGTGCCAGCAGCGTAGGCGGGAGGGCCTACGAGCAGTACTTC. This chain joins TRBV9 and TRBJ2-7; 9 bases are a match to TRBD2. Germline V gene sequence: CDR1 SGDLS, CDR2 YYNGEE. This CDR3 contains 14 residues. V was clipped by 0 bases and J by 2 bases; unmatched bases: 0.

The gene calls are TRBV9 and TRBJ1-5, with a tentative D call TRBD1 (6 bases). CDR3 size: 15 residues. Germline CDR1 reads SGDLS; CDR2 reads YYNGEE. Trimming stripped 0 bases from V and 4 bases from J, with 11 bases between. As DNA, the CDR3 is TGTGCCAGCAGCGTAGGCCAGGGGAGAAATCAGCCCCAGCATTTT. This translates into CASSVGQGRNQPQHF.

V and J are TRBV27 and TRBJ2-3, with TRBD2 as a possible D gene (5 bases). From germline, CDR1 is MNHEY and CDR2 SMNVEV (reference sequence). The CDR3 covers 14 residues. The V end lost 2 bases, the J end lost 2 bases, and 8 bases lay between the germline ends. The CDR3 DNA is TGTGCCAGCAGTTTAGGACTTATCACAGATACGCAGTATTTT. Its protein is CASSLGLITDTQYF.

This chain links TRBV6-1 with TRBJ1-2; 7 nucleotides align to TRBD1. The CDR3 consists of 12 residues. The J segment lost 2 bases and the V segment lost 6 bases, leaving 0 bases of the junction unmatched. The germline CDR1 and CDR2 sequences are MNHNS and SASEGT. The CDR3 nucleotides read TGTGCCAGCAGGGGACAGAACTATGGCTACACCTTC. This translates into CASRGQNYGYTF.